The present TCR beta chain was sequenced within a study of blood T cells in healthy people across ages. The V gene lost 0 bases and the J gene lost 5 bases, with 16 bases spanning the gap. Per the germline V gene, CDR1 is MGHRA and CDR2 is YSYEKL. This CDR3 spans 16 amino acids. For the second PCR, which ran for roughly 6 to 11 cycles, a sample-barcoded 5' primer and a J-beta primer mix were used. TCRdb reanalysed the 5' RACE reads using MiXCR and keeps one entry per CDR3 protein. Of approximately 780,000 distinct CDR3 sequences listed, under 30% are singletons. These same data were also listed under a study on T cells of mothers and their children. That publication notes: No clone of persistent microchimeric T cells was detected.

The rearrangement links TRBV4-1 to TRBJ1-1; tentative D call: TRBD1 (6 bases). The sample was blood. The receptor was isolated from a boy aged 5-17 years in good health. The CDR3 loop reads CASSQDLRQGRTEAFF. CDR3 nucleotides: TGCGCCAGCAGCCAAGATCTTCGGCAGGGGAGGACTGAAGCTTTCTTT.